Sequencing of this TCR beta chain was carried out in a study of vaccination effects on CD4 cells after COVID-19. Sequenced by immunoSEQ multiplex PCR; TCRdb stores in-frame clones only, minus some. Among about 79,000 clones, around 76% were seen once, and the ten largest hold approximately 1.7%. As to this clone: The antigen is unknown.

Pools of viral peptides were used by the ViraFEST assay to expand antigen-specific CD4+ T cells ahead of sequencing. With about ten days of culture completed, CD4+ T cells were isolated. The CDR3 runs 13 residues. V was clipped by 7 bases and J by 5 bases, with 14 bases between them. The clonotype originates from a human donor who received a COVID-19 vaccine. The chain links TRBV12-3 or TRBV12-4 to TRBJ2-5; no clear D gene. The sample consisted of CD4+ T cells from PBMCs cultured with HCoV-229E spike peptides, taken before COVID-19 vaccination. CDR3 bases: TGTGCCAGCATGGTTTGGGGTCGGGAGACCCAGTACTTC. It encodes CASMVWGRETQYF.